The source of this T cell receptor beta chain is a study of regulatory T cells in long-lasting Graves disease. Study-level information: Graves' disease counted as persistent after over 5 years of antithyroid drugs with positive TSH receptor antibodies.

Notes on the study in general: TRBV28, TRBJ1-2 and TRBJ2-5 were favored in persistent disease.

Time point specified: persistent/refractory GD, antithyroid drugs over 5 years with positive TRAb. Scientists built the TCR library using RNA that was extracted from PBMCs. iRepertoire HTBI primers and Arm-PCR of CDR3 regions built TCR beta libraries. TCRdb re-analysed the multiplex PCR reads in MiXCR, keeping a single row per CDR3 protein. The table records some 300,000 distinct CDR3 sequences, around 23% of them present only once. This clonotype was detected many times. The antigen remains unidentified. Germline values: CDR1 MNHNS, CDR2 SASEGT. Trimming removed 6 bases at V and 6 bases at J, with 15 bases between. The CDR3 spans 13 residues.

The sequences come from peripheral blood mononuclear cells (PBMCs), collected when the disease was refractory, from a patient treated with antithyroid drugs. The sequence was obtained from a female donor with Graves disease. This chain joins TRBV6-1 and TRBJ2-7, with D possibly TRBD2 on 6 matching bases. CDR3 sequence (DNA): TGTGCCAGCAGCCCCTCGGGTAGCGGCGAGCAGTACTTC. It codes for CASSPSGSGEQYF.